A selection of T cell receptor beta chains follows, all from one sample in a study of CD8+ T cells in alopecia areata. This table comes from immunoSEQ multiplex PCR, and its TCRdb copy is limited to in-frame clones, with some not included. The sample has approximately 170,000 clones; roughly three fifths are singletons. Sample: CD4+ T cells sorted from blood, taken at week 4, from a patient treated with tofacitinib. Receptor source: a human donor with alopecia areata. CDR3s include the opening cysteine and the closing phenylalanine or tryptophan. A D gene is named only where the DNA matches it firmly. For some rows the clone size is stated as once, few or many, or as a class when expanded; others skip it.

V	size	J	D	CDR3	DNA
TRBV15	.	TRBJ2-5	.	CATSRFVTGVQETQYF	TGTGCCACCAGCAGATTCGTCACGGGGGTGCAAGAGACCCAGTACTTC
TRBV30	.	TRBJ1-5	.	CAWSVSENQPQHF	TGTGCCTGGAGTGTGTCAGAGAATCAGCCCCAGCATTTT
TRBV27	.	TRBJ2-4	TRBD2	CASSTSGMGPIQYF	TGTGCCAGCAGTACTAGCGGGATGGGTCCCATTCAGTACTTC
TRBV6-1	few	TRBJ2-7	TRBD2	CASTRLAGETAEQYF	TGTGCCAGCACCCGTCTAGCGGGAGAAACGGCCGAGCAGTACTTC
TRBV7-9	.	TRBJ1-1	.	CASRQVEAFF	TGTGCCAGCAGACAGGTGGAAGCTTTCTTT
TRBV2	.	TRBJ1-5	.	CASNSGNQPQHF	TGTGCCAGCAACTCTGGCAATCAGCCCCAGCATTTT
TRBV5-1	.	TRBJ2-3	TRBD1	CASSWTGETDTQYF	TGCGCCAGCAGCTGGACAGGGGAAACAGATACGCAGTATTTT
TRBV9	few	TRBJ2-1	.	CASSVRDDEQFF	TGTGCCAGCAGCGTTCGGGATGATGAGCAGTTCTTC
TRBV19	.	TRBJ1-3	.	CASRSPGTLPGNTIYF	TGTGCCAGTAGATCGCCGGGGACTCTCCCTGGAAACACCATATATTTT
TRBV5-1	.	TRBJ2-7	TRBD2	CASSFGASGSSSYEQYF	TGCGCCAGCAGCTTCGGGGCTAGCGGGTCCTCCTCCTACGAGCAGTACTTC
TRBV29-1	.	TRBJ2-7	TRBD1	CSVRTGVIEQYF	TGCAGCGTCCGGACAGGGGTAATCGAGCAGTACTTC
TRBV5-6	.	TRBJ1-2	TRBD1	CASSLGAGGKDGYTF	TGTGCCAGCAGCTTGGGCGCAGGGGGCAAGGATGGCTACACCTTC
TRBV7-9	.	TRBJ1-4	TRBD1	CASSSQGAGNEKLFF	TGTGCCAGCAGCTCGCAGGGGGCTGGTAATGAAAAACTGTTTTTT
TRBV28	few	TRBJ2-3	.	CASSLKGLVSADTQYF	TGTGCCAGCAGTTTGAAGGGACTGGTCTCGGCAGATACGCAGTATTTT
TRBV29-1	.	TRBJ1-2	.	CSVEGPTNYGYTF	TGCAGCGTTGAAGGACCGACTAACTATGGCTACACCTTC
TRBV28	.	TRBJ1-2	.	CASSLPTGTSYGYTF	TGTGCCAGCAGTTTACCGACCGGGACATCCTATGGCTACACCTTC
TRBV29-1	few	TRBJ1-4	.	CSVEVVGRAGLFF	TGCAGCGTTGAAGTTGTAGGGAGGGCTGGACTGTTTTTT
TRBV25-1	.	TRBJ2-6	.	CASASRAGANVLTF	TGTGCCAGCGCGAGCAGGGCTGGGGCCAACGTCCTGACTTTC
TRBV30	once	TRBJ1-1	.	CAWSMALPSEAFF	TGTGCCTGGAGTATGGCCCTGCCCTCTGAAGCTTTCTTT
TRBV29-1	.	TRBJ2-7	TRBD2	CSVGTSGMAEEQYF	TGCAGCGTTGGGACTAGCGGGATGGCGGAAGAGCAGTACTTC
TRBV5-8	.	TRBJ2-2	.	CASSLTRAGGELFF	TGTGCCAGCAGCTTGACCCGTGCAGGCGGGGAGCTGTTTTTT
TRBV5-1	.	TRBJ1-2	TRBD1	CASSLVGQGFGYTF	TGCGCCAGCAGCTTGGTGGGACAGGGTTTTGGCTACACCTTC
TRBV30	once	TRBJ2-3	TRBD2	CAWSVGLADYTDTQYF	TGTGCCTGGAGTGTAGGGCTAGCGGACTACACAGATACGCAGTATTTT
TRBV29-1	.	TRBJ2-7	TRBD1	CSAETGTGGSEQYF	TGCAGCGCCGAAACGGGGACAGGGGGCAGCGAGCAGTACTTC
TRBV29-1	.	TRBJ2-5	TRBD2	CSVQVLAGGTSRETQYF	TGCAGCGTGCAGGTTCTAGCGGGAGGTACGAGTCGAGAGACCCAGTACTTC
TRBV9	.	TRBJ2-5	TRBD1	CASSPGDRGGTQYF	TGTGCCAGCAGCCCTGGGGACAGGGGCGGGACCCAGTACTTC
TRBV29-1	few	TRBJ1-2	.	CSVFGGEYGYTF	TGCAGCGTTTTTGGGGGGGAGTATGGCTACACCTTC
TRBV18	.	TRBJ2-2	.	CASSPSSDTGELFF	TGTGCCAGCTCACCCTCGTCGGACACCGGGGAGCTGTTTTTT
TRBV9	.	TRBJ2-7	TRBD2	CASSVTSAGRYEQYF	TGTGCCAGCAGCGTTACTAGCGCGGGGCGGTACGAGCAGTACTTC